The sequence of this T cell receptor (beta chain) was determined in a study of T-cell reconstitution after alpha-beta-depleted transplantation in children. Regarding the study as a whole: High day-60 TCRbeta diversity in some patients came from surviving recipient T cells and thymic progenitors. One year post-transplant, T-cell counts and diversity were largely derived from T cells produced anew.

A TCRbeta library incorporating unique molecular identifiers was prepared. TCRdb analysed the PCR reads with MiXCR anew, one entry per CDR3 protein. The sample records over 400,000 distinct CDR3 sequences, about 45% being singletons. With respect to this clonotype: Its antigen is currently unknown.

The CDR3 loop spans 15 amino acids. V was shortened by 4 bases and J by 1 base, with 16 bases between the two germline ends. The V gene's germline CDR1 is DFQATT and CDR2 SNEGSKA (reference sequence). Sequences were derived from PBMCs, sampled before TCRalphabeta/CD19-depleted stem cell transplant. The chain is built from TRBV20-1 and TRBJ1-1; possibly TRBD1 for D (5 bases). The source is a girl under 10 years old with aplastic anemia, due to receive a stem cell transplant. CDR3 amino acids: CSAKSRGGRNTEAFF. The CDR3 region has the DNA TGCAGTGCTAAAAGTAGGGGCGGGCGGAACACTGAAGCTTTCTTT.